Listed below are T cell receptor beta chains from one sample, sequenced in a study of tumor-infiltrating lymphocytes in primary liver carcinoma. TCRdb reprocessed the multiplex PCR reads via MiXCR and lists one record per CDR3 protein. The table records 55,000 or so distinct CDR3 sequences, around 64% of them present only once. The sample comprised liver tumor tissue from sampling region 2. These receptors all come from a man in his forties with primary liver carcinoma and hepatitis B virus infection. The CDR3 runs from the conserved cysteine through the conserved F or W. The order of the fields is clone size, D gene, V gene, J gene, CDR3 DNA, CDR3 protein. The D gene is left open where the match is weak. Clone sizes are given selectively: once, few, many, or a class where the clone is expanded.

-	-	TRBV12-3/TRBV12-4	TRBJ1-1	TGTGCCAGCAGTCTCCGGGATAGGAGCGACATGAACACTGAAGCTTTATTT	CASSLRDRSDMNTEALF
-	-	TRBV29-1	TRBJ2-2	TGCAGCGTTGTCAGCAAGGTGAACACCGGGGAGCTGTTTTTT	CSVVSKVNTGELFF
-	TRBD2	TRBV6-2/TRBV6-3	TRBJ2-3	TGTGCCAGCATCTCCAAGCGGGAGCCCGATACGCAGTATTTT	CASISKREPDTQYF
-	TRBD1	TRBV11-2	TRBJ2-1	TGTACAAACAGCTTAGGGGGCAGGGTCTACAATGAGCAGTTCTTC	CTNSLGGRVYNEQFF
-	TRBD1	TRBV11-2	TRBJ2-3	TGTGTCTGCAGCTTACCCGGACAGGGGTCGGATACGCAGTATTTT	CVCSLPGQGSDTQYF
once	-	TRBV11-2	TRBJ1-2	TGTGCCAGCAGCTTAGGTGAGATAGCCCTAGGACGCTACACCTTC	CASSLGEIALGRYTF
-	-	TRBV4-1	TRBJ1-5	TGCGCCAGCAGCCAGATATTTTCAGGCGTTTTCCAACACCAGCATTTT	CASSQIFSGVFQHQHF
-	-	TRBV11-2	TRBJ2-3	TGTGCCATTAGCATGCCACAGGGTCAGCCAGATACGCAGTATTTT	CAISMPQGQPDTQYF
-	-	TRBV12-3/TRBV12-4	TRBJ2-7	TGTGCCAGCAGTTTAGCGCGGGCTACCTGGAGCCTCTCCTACGAGCTGTACTTC	CASSLARATWSLSYELYF
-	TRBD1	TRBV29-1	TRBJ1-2	TGCAGCGTTGCACTCCCCGGACAGGCCTATGACTACACCTTC	CSVALPGQAYDYTF
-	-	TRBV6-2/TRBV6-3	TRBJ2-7	TGTGCCAGCAGTTACGAAGTACCCTACGAGCAGTGCTTC	CASSYEVPYEQCF
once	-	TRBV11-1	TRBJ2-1	TGTGCCAGCAAGGGGAAGCGATCCTACGAGCAGTTCTTC	CASKGKRSYEQFF
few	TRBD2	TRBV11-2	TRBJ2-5	TGTGCTAGCAGCCAAACCCCTGACGGGGGGAAAGAGACCCAGTACTTT	CASSQTPDGGKETQYF
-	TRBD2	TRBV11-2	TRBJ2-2	TGTCCCAGCAGCCGTACTAGCGGGGTGAACACCGTGGAGCTGTTTTTT	CPSSRTSGVNTVELFF
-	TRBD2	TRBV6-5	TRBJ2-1	TGTGCCAGCAGTGGGGGGGGGAGGAATGAGCAGTTCTTC	CASSGGGRNEQFF
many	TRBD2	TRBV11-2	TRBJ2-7	TGTGCCAGCAGCTTAGCGGGCGGGAGTCACGACGAGCAGTACTTC	CASSLAGGSHDEQYF
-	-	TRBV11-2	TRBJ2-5	TGTACCTGCAGCCCTAGCTCAATCCAGGGTACTGGGCGGGAGACCCAGTACTTC	CTCSPSSIQGTGRETQYF
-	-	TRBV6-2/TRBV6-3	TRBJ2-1	TGTGCCAGCAGTTACCAGTTGGGCGATGAGCAGTCCTTC	CASSYQLGDEQSF
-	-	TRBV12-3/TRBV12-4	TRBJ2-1	TGTGCCAGCAGTTTATCCGGCAGGGGAGTGCAGTTCTTC	CASSLSGRGVQFF
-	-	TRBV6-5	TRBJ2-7	TGTGCCAACAGGAACCAGGAGGGTTACGAGCAGTACTTC	CANRNQEGYEQYF
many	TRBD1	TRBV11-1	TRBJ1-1	TGTGCCAGCAGCATTCAGACAGGGGTGGGTGAAGCTTTCTTT	CASSIQTGVGEAFF
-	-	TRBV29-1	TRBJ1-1	TGCAGCGTTGGTATGGGCTGGGGGATGAACACTGAAGCTTCCTTT	CSVGMGWGMNTEASF